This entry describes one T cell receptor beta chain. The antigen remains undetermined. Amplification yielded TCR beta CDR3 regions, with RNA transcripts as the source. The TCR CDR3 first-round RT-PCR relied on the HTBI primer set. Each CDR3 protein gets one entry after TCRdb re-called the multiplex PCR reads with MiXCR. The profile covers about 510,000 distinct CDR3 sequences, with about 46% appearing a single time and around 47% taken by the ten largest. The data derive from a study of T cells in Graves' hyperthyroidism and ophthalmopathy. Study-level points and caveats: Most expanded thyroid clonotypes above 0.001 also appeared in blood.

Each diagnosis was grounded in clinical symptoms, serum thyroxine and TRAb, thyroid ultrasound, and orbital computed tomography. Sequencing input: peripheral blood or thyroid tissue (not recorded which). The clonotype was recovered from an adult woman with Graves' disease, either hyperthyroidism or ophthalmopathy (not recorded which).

This chain's CDR3 is CASSLASWGGVGETQYF. CDR3 sequence (DNA): TGTGCCAGCAGCTTAGCGAGTTGGGGGGGAGTGGGAGAGACCCAGTACTTC. The chain is built from TRBV7-9 and TRBJ2-5, with 7 bases identical to TRBD2. CDR3 size: 17 residues. J gave up 4 bases and V 0 bases, and 11 bases lay outside the gene matches. Germline V lookup: CDR1 SEHNR, CDR2 FQNEAQ (reference sequence).